The 10 T cell receptor beta chains in this list originate from one sample, sequenced in a study of T-cell reconstitution after alpha-beta-depleted transplantation in children. As it was prepared, the TCRbeta library received unique molecular identifiers. In TCRdb, the PCR reads were re-called with MiXCR into one record per CDR3 protein. The sample lists approximately 630,000 distinct CDR3 sequences; 13% were seen once. The specimen comprised PBMCs, sampled before TCRalphabeta/CD19-depleted stem cell transplant. These receptor sequences come from a girl aged 2 to 9 with congenital amegakaryocytic thrombocytopenia, due to receive a stem cell transplant.

CDR3 sequence (DNA): TGTGCCAGCAGCCATACTAGCGAGGGCAATGAGCAGTTCTTC. The encoded protein is CASSHTSEGNEQFF. The chain employs TRBV5-5 and TRBJ2-1, with TRBD2 identical over 7 bases. Germline V CDR1 and CDR2: SGHKS, YYEKEE (reference sequence). V was pared by 4 bases and J by 6 bases, with 7 bases of the junction left unmatched. The CDR3 is made up of 14 amino acids. Full variable domain (rest looked up from reference TRBV5-5 and TRBJ2-1): DAGVTQSPTHLIKTRGQQVTLRCSPISGHKSVSWYQQVLGQGPQFIFQYYEKEERGRGNFPDRFSARQFPNYSSELNVNALLLGDSALYLCASSHTSEGNEQFFGPGTRLTVL.

For this clonotype: The final CDR3 position lacks the conserved phenylalanine or tryptophan, pointing to a likely read error. The rearrangement uses TRBV20-1 and TRBJ2-5; D uncertain. Trimming took 5 bases from V and 9 from J, leaving 16 bases between them. The CDR3 extends over 12 amino acids. Germline V lookup: CDR1 DFQATT, CDR2 SNEGSKA (reference sequence). Here the CDR3 reads CSALGTPRPQYY. The CDR3 region has the DNA TGCAGTGCTCTCGGCACTCCTCGACCCCAGTACTAC.

This clonotype was detected a few times. This rearrangement joins TRBV11-2 to TRBJ2-5; D is perhaps TRBD2 (6 bases). The CDR3 contains 12 residues. CDR1 and CDR2 from the germline V gene are SGHAT and FQNNGV. Trimming pared 2 bases from V and 7 bases from J, leaving 8 bases between. The CDR3, as DNA: TGTGCCAGCAGCTTAAGCGGGTGGACCCAGTACTTC. Protein product: CASSLSGWTQYF.

This chain joins TRBV5-1 and TRBJ2-2, with 10 bases matching TRBD2. Germline V gene lookup returns CDR1 SGHRS and CDR2 YFSETQ. V trimming: 5 bases; J trimming: 0 bases; junction bases outside the gene matches: 4. This CDR3 has 16 residues. The CDR3 sequence is CASRRTSGPNTGELFF. CDR3 in DNA: TGCGCCAGCAGAAGGACTAGCGGACCGAACACCGGGGAGCTGTTTTTT.

The table lists this clonotype with many counts. The J gene is TRBJ1-2, the V gene TRBV29-1; TRBD1 is a possible D gene (6 bases). Trimming left V 4 bases short and J 7 bases short, with 22 bases between. The germline CDR1 and CDR2 sequences are SQVTM and ANQGSEA. The CDR3 contains 15 residues. CDR3 sequence reads: CSVGRDILTHSGYTF. CDR3 DNA: TGCAGCGTTGGCCGGGACATACTGACCCATTCTGGCTACACCTTC.

This clonotype was recorded a few times. The V gene is TRBV15, the J gene TRBJ2-4; TRBD2 matches at 7 bases. The CDR3 spans 16 residues. V dropped 0 bases and J dropped 0; count of bases not matched to a gene: 2. The germline V gene has CDR1 LNHNV and CDR2 YYDKDF (reference sequence). The CDR3: CATSRDPGGAKNIQYF. The DNA of the CDR3 is TGTGCCACCAGCAGAGATCCGGGGGGAGCCAAAAACATTCAGTACTTC.

V gene TRBV29-1 combines with J gene TRBJ2-5; no firm D call. The CDR3 has 13 residues. The germline gives CDR1 SQVTM, CDR2 ANQGSEA. Trimming removed 6 bases at V and 2 bases at J, with 13 bases between. The CDR3 region is CSVQTHKQETQYF. CDR3 nucleotides: TGCAGCGTCCAAACACATAAACAAGAGACCCAGTACTTC.

Comment on this clonotype: A much larger clone differs from this one at a single base, so this may be a read error. J is TRBJ2-3 and V is TRBV12-3 or TRBV12-4, with a weak D call TRBD1 (7 bases). This CDR3 is 14 amino acids long. The CDR3 DNA is TGTGCCACACTGCGGGACAGATACACAGATACGCTGTATTTT. Translated: CATLRDRYTDTLYF.

The gene calls are TRBV6-2 or TRBV6-3 and TRBJ2-1; D is unclear. The V and J ends lost 6 bases and 2 bases respectively, with 17 bases between them. Per the germline V gene, CDR1 is MNHEY and CDR2 is SVGEGT. The CDR3 is 16 amino acids. CDR3 region: CASSPRSLSPYNEQFF. CDR3 DNA sequence: TGTGCCAGCAGCCCTAGGAGCTTAAGTCCCTACAATGAGCAGTTCTTC.

This clonotype was picked up many times. J is TRBJ2-1 and V is TRBV15, with a weak D call TRBD2 (5 bases). V lost 0 bases, J lost 5 bases, and 20 bases lay in between. This CDR3 spans 18 amino acids. CDR1 and CDR2 (germline): LNHNV, YYDKDF (reference sequence). The CDR3 loop reads CATSREGLGLEANNEQFF. The CDR3 coding sequence is TGTGCCACCAGCAGAGAGGGCCTAGGGTTGGAGGCAAACAATGAGCAGTTCTTC.